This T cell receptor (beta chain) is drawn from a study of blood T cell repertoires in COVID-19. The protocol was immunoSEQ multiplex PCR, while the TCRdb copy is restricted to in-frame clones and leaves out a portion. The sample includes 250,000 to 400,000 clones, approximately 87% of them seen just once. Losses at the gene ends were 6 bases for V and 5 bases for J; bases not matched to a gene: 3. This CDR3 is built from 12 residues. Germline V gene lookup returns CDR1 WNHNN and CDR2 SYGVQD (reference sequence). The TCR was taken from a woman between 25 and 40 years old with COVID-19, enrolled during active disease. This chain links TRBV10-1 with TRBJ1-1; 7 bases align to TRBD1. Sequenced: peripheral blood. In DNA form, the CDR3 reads TGCGCCAGCAGCGCGACAGGGACTGAAGCTTTCTTT. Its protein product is CASSATGTEAFF.